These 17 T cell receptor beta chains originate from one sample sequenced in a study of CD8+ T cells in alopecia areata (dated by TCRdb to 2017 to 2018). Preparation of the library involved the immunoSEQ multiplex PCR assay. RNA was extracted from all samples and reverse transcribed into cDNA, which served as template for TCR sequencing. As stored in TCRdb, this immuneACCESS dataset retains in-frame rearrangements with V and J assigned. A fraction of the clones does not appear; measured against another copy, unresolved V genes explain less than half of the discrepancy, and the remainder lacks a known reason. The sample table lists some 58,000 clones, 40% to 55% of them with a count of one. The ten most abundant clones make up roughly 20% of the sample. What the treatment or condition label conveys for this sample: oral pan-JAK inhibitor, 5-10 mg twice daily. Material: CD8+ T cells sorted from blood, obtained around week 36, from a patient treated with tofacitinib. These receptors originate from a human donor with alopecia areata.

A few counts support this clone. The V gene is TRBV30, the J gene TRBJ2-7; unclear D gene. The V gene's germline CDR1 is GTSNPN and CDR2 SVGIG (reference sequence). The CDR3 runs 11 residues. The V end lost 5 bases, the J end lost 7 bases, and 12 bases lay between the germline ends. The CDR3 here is CAWSSLGEQYF. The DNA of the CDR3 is TGTGCCTGGTCATCGTTGGGGGAGCAGTACTTC.

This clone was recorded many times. The CDR3 loop reads CASSPLGPEQFF. The CDR3 bases are TGTGCCAGCAGCCCCCTAGGGCCTGAGCAGTTCTTC. V usage is TRBV7-6 and J usage is TRBJ2-1; D is undetermined. The CDR3 covers 12 residues. The germline V and J ends were trimmed by 5 bases and 9 bases, with 11 bases remaining between them. Germline lookup yields CDR1 SGHVS and CDR2 FNYEAQ.

CDR3 in DNA: TGTGCCTCCGCAACTATGGCCGGGGAGCTGTTTTTT. Residues: CASATMAGELFF. This chain joins TRBV30 and TRBJ2-2; D is unclear. CDR3 length: 12 amino acids. With 7 bases removed from V and 6 bases from J, the gap between germline ends came to 12 bases. CDR1 and CDR2 (germline): GTSNPN, SVGIG (reference sequence).

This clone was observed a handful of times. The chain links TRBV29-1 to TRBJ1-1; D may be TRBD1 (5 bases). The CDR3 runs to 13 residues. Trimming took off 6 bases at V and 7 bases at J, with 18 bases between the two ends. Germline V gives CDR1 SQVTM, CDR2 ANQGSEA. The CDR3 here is CSVPWGVEGEAFF. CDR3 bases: TGCAGCGTCCCCTGGGGGGTAGAGGGTGAAGCTTTCTTT.

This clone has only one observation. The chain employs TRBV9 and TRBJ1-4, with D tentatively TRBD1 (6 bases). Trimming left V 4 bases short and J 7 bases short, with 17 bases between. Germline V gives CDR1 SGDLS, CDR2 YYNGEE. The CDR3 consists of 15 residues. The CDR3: CASSRDGGRVEKLFF. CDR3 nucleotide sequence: TGTGCCAGCAGCCGTGACGGGGGGCGCGTTGAAAAACTGTTTTTT.

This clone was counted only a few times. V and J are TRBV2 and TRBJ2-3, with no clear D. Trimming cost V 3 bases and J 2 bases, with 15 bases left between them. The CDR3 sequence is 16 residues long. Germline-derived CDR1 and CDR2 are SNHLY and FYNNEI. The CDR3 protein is CASSDRLVSYTDTQYF. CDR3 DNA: TGTGCCAGCAGTGATCGGTTGGTCTCTTACACAGATACGCAGTATTTT.

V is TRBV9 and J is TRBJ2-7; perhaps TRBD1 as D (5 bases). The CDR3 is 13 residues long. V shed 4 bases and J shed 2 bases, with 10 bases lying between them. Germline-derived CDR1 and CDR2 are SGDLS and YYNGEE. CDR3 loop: CASSPDSPYEQYF. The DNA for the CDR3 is TGTGCCAGCAGCCCCGACAGTCCCTACGAGCAGTACTTC.

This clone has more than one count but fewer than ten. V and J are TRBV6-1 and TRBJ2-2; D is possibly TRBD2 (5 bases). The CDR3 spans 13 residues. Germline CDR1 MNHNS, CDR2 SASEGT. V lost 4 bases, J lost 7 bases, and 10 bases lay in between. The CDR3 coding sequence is TGTGCCAGCAGTGCCACGGGGTTCGGGGAGCTGTTTTTT. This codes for CASSATGFGELFF.

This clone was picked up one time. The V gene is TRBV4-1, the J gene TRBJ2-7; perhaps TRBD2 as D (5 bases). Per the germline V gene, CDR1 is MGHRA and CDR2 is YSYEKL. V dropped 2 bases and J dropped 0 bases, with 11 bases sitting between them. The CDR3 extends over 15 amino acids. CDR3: CASSQSYTSSYEQYF. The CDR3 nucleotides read TGCGCCAGCAGCCAATCTTATACTAGCTCCTACGAGCAGTACTTC.

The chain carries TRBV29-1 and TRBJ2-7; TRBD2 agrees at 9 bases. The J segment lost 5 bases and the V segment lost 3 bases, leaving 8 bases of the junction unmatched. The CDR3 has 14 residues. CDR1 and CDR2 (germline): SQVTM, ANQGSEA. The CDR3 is CSVDQGREGNEQYF. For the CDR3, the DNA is TGCAGCGTTGATCAGGGGCGGGAGGGAAACGAGCAGTACTTC.

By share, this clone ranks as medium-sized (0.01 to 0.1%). For the CDR3, the DNA is TGTGCCAGCAGCCAAGTTACCCCCGGGACTAGCGGACCTGATACGCAGTATTTT. This sequence encodes CASSQVTPGTSGPDTQYF. The rearrangement uses TRBV4-2 and TRBJ2-3; 11 positions match TRBD2. The CDR3 spans 18 residues. J lost 6 bases, V lost 1 base, and 12 bases had no gene match. Germline CDR1 LGHNA, CDR2 YNFKEQ.

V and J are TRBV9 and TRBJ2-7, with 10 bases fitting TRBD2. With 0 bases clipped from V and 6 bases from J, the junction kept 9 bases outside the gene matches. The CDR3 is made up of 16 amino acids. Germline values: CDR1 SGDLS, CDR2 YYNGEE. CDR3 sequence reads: CASSVGLAGVLGEQYF. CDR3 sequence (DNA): TGTGCCAGCAGCGTAGGCCTAGCGGGAGTTCTCGGCGAGCAGTACTTC.

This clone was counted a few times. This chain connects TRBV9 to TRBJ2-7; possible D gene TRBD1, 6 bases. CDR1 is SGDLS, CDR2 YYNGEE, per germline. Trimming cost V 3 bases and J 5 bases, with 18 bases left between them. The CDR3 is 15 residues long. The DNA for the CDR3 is TGTGCCAGCAGCGAACAGGGCCTAGACGGGGACGAGCAGTACTTC. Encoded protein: CASSEQGLDGDEQYF. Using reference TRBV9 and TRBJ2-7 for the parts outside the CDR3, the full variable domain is DSGVTQTPKHLITATGQRVTLRCSPRSGDLSVYWYQQSLDQGLQFLIQYYNGEERAKGNILERFSAQQFPDLHSELNLSSLELGDSALYFCASSEQGLDGDEQYFGPGTRLTVT.

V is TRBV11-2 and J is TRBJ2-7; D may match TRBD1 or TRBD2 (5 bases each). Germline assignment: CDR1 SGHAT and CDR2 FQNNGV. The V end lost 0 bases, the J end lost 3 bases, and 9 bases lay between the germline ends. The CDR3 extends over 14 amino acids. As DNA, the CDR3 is TGTGCCAGCAGCTTAGAGAGGGGATACTACGAGCAGTACTTC. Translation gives CASSLERGYYEQYF.

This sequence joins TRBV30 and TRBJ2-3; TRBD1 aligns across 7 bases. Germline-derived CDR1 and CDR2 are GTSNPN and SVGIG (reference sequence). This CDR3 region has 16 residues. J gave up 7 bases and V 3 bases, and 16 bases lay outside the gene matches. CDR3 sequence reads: CAWRYRDSGLGNTQYF. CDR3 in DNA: TGTGCCTGGAGATACCGGGACAGCGGACTCGGAAATACGCAGTATTTT.

CDR3: CASSLVPTAEGYTF. CDR3 sequence (DNA): TGCGCCAGCAGCTTGGTTCCGACAGCGGAAGGCTACACCTTC. The gene calls are TRBV5-1 and TRBJ1-2; TRBD1 might be the D (5 bases). Trimming took 0 bases from V and 8 from J, leaving 14 bases between them. The CDR3 spans 14 residues. Germline V gene data show CDR1 as SGHRS and CDR2 as YFSETQ.

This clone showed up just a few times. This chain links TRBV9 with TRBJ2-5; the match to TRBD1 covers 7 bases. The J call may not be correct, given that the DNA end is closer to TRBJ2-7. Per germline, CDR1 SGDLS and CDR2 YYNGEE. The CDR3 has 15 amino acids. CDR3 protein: CASSVNDRDAYEQYF. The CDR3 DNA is TGTGCCAGCAGCGTAAACGACAGGGATGCCTACGAGCAGTACTTC.